Listed here are 26 T cell receptor beta chains from one sample, sequenced in a study of PD-1 blockade in classical Hodgkin lymphoma. All the patients suffered relapse after autologous stem cell transplantation, and brentuximab vedotin exposure differed. Assay: immunoSEQ multiplex PCR; the TCRdb copy retains only in-frame clones and omits some. This repertoire shows 20,000 or so clones, about 81% found once; its top ten account for 6.3%. This specimen consisted of peripheral blood mononuclear cells (PBMCs), obtained at baseline. The receptor source for this set is a human donor with classical Hodgkin lymphoma.

The CDR3 nucleotides read TGTGCCAGCAGCTTAGCTACTGGGGCCAACGTCCTGACTTTC. Encoded protein: CASSLATGANVLTF. The chain couples TRBV7-8 to TRBJ2-6; unclear D gene. The CDR3 covers 14 residues. Germline CDR1 SGHVS, CDR2 FQNEAQ. V shed 0 bases and J shed 2 bases, with 2 bases lying between them.

The genes are TRBV9 and TRBJ2-7, with unresolved D. CDR3 length: 16 amino acids. CDR1 and CDR2 from the germline V gene are SGDLS and YYNGEE. V was cut by 4 bases and J by 0 bases, with 17 bases left in between. The CDR3 loop reads CASSPRRTQSSYEQYF. Here the CDR3 DNA reads TGTGCCAGCAGCCCCAGGCGGACGCAGAGCTCCTACGAGCAGTACTTC.

The chain carries TRBV4-2 and TRBJ2-7, with 9 positions matching TRBD1. The CDR3 totals 15 residues. Germline V gives CDR1 LGHNA, CDR2 YNFKEQ. The J segment lost 5 bases and the V segment lost 0 bases, leaving 5 bases of the junction unmatched. The CDR3 coding sequence is TGTGCCAGCAGCCAAGACGGGACAGGGAAACACGAGCAGTACTTC. It yields the protein CASSQDGTGKHEQYF.

The V call is TRBV2, the J call TRBJ2-4; D unresolved. The CDR3 is made up of 12 amino acids. Germline V gene data show CDR1 as SNHLY and CDR2 as FYNNEI. With 6 bases removed from V and 5 bases from J, the gap between germline ends came to 8 bases. The CDR3 spells CASRSAQNIQYF. CDR3 sequence (DNA): TGTGCCAGCAGGTCAGCACAAAACATTCAGTACTTC.

The chain links TRBV6-4 to TRBJ2-3; D remains unclear. The CDR3 extends over 15 amino acids. Trimming left V 0 bases short and J 0 bases short, with 7 bases between. Looked up from germline, CDR1 is MRHNA and CDR2 is SNTAGT. The CDR3 here is CASSDSPGSTDTQYF. CDR3 in DNA: TGTGCCAGCAGTGACTCCCCTGGTAGCACAGATACGCAGTATTTT.

This chain uses TRBV5-8 with TRBJ1-1; D ambiguous. V shed 4 bases and J shed 5 bases, with 18 bases lying between them. The CDR3 has 15 amino acids. Germline CDR1 SGHTS, CDR2 YDEGEE. The CDR3 loop is CASSLARRGRTEAFF. As DNA, the CDR3 is TGTGCCAGCAGCCTCGCGCGGAGAGGGCGGACTGAAGCTTTCTTT.

The V call is TRBV4-3, the J call TRBJ2-1, with D perhaps given as TRBD1 or TRBD2 (5 bases each). The CDR3 runs 14 residues. CDR1 is LGHNA, CDR2 YSLEER, per germline. Trimming cost V 1 base and J 6 bases, with 10 bases left between them. As DNA, the CDR3 is TGCGCCAGCAGCCAAGGACTGGGGGTCAATGAGCAGTTCTTC. This gives the protein CASSQGLGVNEQFF.

The gene calls are TRBV7-2 and TRBJ2-5; D is uncertain. Trimming left V 2 bases short and J 2 bases short, with 6 bases between. There are 13 residues in the CDR3. Looked up from germline, CDR1 is SGHTA and CDR2 is FQGNSA. CDR3 in amino acids: CASSLLTQETQYF. CDR3 DNA: TGTGCCAGCAGCTTATTAACTCAAGAGACCCAGTACTTC.

This clone was counted a single time. This CDR3 reads CASRGKSTEAFF. The CDR3, as DNA: TGTGCCAGCAGGGGGAAGAGTACTGAAGCTTTCTTT. The V call is TRBV21-1, the J call TRBJ1-1. TRBV21-1 represents a pseudogene. CDR3 length: 12 amino acids.

The chain carries TRBV4-1 and TRBJ2-3; 11 bases are a match to TRBD2. The CDR3 consists of 16 residues. V lost 2 bases to trimming and J lost 5 bases; unmatched junction nucleotides: 6. Germline CDR1 and CDR2: MGHRA and YSYEKL. The CDR3 DNA follows: TGCGCCAGCAGCCAATCGGGACTAGCGGATCGAGATACGCAGTATTTT. It yields the protein CASSQSGLADRDTQYF.

V gene TRBV28 combines with J gene TRBJ1-1; a possible D gene is TRBD1 (5 bases). The V gene lost 2 bases and the J gene lost 11 bases, with 12 bases spanning the gap. The CDR3 sequence is 12 residues long. Looked up from germline, CDR1 is MDHEN and CDR2 is SYDVKM. The CDR3 region is CASSLTQGSAFF. The CDR3 nucleotides are TGTGCCAGCAGTTTAACCCAGGGCTCGGCTTTCTTT.

This sequence joins TRBV7-8 and TRBJ2-7; 8 nucleotides line up with TRBD1. The CDR3 totals 14 residues. Germline V gene lookup returns CDR1 SGHVS and CDR2 FQNEAQ. The V gene end was trimmed by 4 bases and the J gene end by 6 bases; junction bases not matched to a gene: 8. CDR3 loop: CASSSTGQGPEQYF. As DNA, the CDR3 is TGTGCCAGCAGCTCCACCGGACAGGGACCCGAGCAGTACTTC.

J is TRBJ2-7 and V is TRBV19; D may match TRBD1 or TRBD2 (5 bases each). The germline V gene encodes CDR1 LNHDA and CDR2 SQIVND (reference sequence). This CDR3 spans 14 amino acids. Trimming took 6 bases from V and 5 from J, leaving 17 bases between them. CDR3 bases: TGTGCCAGTAGCTGGGGACCCTTAGCCGACGAGCAGTACTTC. Amino acids: CASSWGPLADEQYF.

The J gene is TRBJ2-5, the V gene TRBV15; D is perhaps TRBD2 (5 bases). The assigned J gene may be wrong: the sequence end matches TRBJ2-7 better. The CDR3 extends over 14 amino acids. The germline V gene encodes CDR1 LNHNV and CDR2 YYDKDF (reference sequence). The CDR3 spells CATSRDRGSYEQYF. CDR3 coding DNA: TGTGCCACCAGCAGAGATCGTGGGAGCTACGAGCAGTACTTC.

V is TRBV14 and J is TRBJ2-7; no definite D call. The CDR3 runs 13 residues. Trimming removed 2 bases from V and 6 bases from J, with 11 bases in between. The germline V gene has CDR1 SGHDN and CDR2 FVKESK. CDR3 region: CASSQTYGGEQYF. The CDR3, as DNA: TGTGCCAGCAGCCAAACCTACGGTGGCGAGCAGTACTTC.

The J gene is TRBJ2-1, the V gene TRBV6-4; no clear D. The CDR3 consists of 13 residues. Germline lookup yields CDR1 MRHNA and CDR2 SNTAGT. The V end was cut by 0 bases, the J end by 15 bases, with 15 bases between. The CDR3 DNA follows: TGTGCCAGCAGTGACTCTGCCAGCTCCGCTCCGTTCTTC. Protein: CASSDSASSAPFF.

V usage is TRBV27 and J usage is TRBJ2-4; D unclear. CDR3 length: 16 residues. The germline gives CDR1 MNHEY, CDR2 SMNVEV (reference sequence). V was clipped by 5 bases and J by 0 bases, with 14 bases between them. CDR3 amino acids: CASSPTYLLAKNIQYF. CDR3 coding DNA: TGTGCCAGCAGTCCTACCTATTTGTTAGCCAAAAACATTCAGTACTTC.

The chain recombines TRBV5-4 with TRBJ1-6; no definite D call. CDR1 SGHNT and CDR2 YYREEE come from the germline V gene (reference sequence). This CDR3 region has 19 residues. V was pared by 4 bases and J by 0 bases, with 20 bases between. CDR3 in amino acids: CASSPGAGTTSSYNSPLHF. The CDR3 nucleotides are TGTGCCAGCAGCCCCGGTGCCGGAACGACAAGCTCCTATAATTCACCCCTCCACTTT.

The chain uses TRBV9 and TRBJ1-2, with TRBD1 identical over 8 bases. The CDR3 contains 15 residues. Germline V CDR1 and CDR2: SGDLS, YYNGEE. V gave up 4 bases and J gave up 8 bases; unmatched junction bases: 13. The CDR3 sequence is CASSPESRTGHGYTF. DNA for the CDR3: TGTGCCAGCAGCCCAGAATCCCGGACAGGGCACGGCTACACCTTC.

The chain couples TRBV2 to TRBJ2-1; D might be TRBD2 (6 bases). With 5 bases removed from V and 3 bases from J, the gap between germline ends came to 8 bases. This CDR3 is built from 13 residues. Germline assignment: CDR1 SNHLY and CDR2 FYNNEI. The CDR3 region has the DNA TGTGCCAGCAGTTGGACTAACTACAATGAGCAGTTCTTC. It specifies CASSWTNYNEQFF.

This chain links TRBV7-9 with TRBJ1-2, with TRBD1 as a possible D gene (6 bases). Trimming took 5 bases from V and 8 from J, leaving 15 bases between them. The CDR3 consists of 13 residues. Germline V gene sequence: CDR1 SEHNR, CDR2 FQNEAQ (reference sequence). CDR3 protein: CASSQGGARGYTF. CDR3 DNA sequence: TGTGCCAGCAGCCAAGGGGGGGCGCGGGGCTACACCTTC.

V is TRBV27 and J is TRBJ2-7; no reliable D call. Trimming took off 5 bases at V and 8 bases at J, with 13 bases between the two ends. CDR1 and CDR2 from the germline V gene are MNHEY and SMNVEV (reference sequence). The CDR3 consists of 12 residues. The CDR3 sequence is CASSTGGLKQYF. CDR3 DNA: TGTGCCAGCAGTACTGGTGGGTTGAAGCAGTACTTC.

V is TRBV11-2 and J is TRBJ2-7, with 8 bases fitting TRBD2. Per germline, CDR1 SGHAT and CDR2 FQNNGV. The CDR3 has 16 residues. V was pared by 1 base and J by 2 bases, with 7 bases of the junction left unmatched. The CDR3 loop is CASSLGVLGGAYEQYF. CDR3 DNA: TGTGCCAGCAGCTTAGGGGTCCTCGGGGGGGCCTACGAGCAGTACTTC. Using reference TRBV11-2 and TRBJ2-7 for the parts outside the CDR3, the full variable domain is EAGVAQSPRYKIIEKRQSVAFWCNPISGHATLYWYQQILGQGPKLLIQFQNNGVVDDSQLPKDRFSAERLKGVDSTLKIQPAKLEDSAVYLCASSLGVLGGAYEQYFGPGTRLTVT.

The chain is built from TRBV19 and TRBJ2-5, with TRBD1 matching 7 bases. The V and J ends lost 5 bases and 4 bases, in that order; junction bases with no gene match: 7. Germline loops: CDR1 LNHDA, CDR2 SQIVND (reference sequence). This CDR3 is built from 14 residues. The chain's CDR3 is CASSVNRGRETQYF. The CDR3 nucleotides are TGTGCCAGTAGTGTAAACAGGGGACGAGAGACCCAGTACTTC.

This clone was observed a handful of times. The J gene is TRBJ2-1, the V gene TRBV2; 10 bases are shared with TRBD1. J gave up 7 bases and V 8 bases, and 8 bases lay outside the gene matches. This CDR3 has 14 amino acids. CDR1 and CDR2 from the germline V gene are SNHLY and FYNNEI. The CDR3 nucleotides are TGTGCCAGCCGTATCGGGGGACAGGGGAATGAGCAGTTCTTC. Protein product: CASRIGGQGNEQFF.

The chain carries TRBV9 and TRBJ2-7; 10 bases are a match to TRBD2. Germline loops: CDR1 SGDLS, CDR2 YYNGEE. The V segment lost 4 bases and the J segment 3 bases; nucleotides outside the gene matches: 4. The CDR3 runs 14 residues. The CDR3 coding sequence is TGTGCCAGCAGCCCGTGGACTAGCGGCTACGAGCAGTACTTC. The encoded protein is CASSPWTSGYEQYF.